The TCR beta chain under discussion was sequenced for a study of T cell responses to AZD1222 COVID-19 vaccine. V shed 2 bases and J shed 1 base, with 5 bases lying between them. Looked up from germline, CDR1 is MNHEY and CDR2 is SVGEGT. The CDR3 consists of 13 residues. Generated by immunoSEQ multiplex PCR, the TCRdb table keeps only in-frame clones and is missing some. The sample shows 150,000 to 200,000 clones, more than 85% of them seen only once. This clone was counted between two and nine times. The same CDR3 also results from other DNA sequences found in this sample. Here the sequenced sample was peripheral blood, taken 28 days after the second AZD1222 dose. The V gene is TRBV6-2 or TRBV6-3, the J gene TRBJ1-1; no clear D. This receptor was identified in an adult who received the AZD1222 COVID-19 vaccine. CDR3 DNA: TGTGCCAGCAGTTACCTTGGGAACACTGAAGCTTTCTTT. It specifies CASSYLGNTEAFF.